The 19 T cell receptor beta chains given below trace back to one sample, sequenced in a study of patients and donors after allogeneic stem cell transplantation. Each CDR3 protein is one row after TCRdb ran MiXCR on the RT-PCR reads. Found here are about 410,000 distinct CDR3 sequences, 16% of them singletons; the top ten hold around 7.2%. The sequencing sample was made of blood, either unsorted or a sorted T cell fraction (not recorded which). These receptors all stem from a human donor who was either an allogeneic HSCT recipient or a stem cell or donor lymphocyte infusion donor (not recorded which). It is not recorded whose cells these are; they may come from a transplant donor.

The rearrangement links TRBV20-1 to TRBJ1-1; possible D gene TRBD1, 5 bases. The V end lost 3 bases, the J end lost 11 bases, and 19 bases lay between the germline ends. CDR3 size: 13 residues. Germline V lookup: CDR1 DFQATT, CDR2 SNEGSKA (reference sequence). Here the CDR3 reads CSASAAGRVFAFF. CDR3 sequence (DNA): TGCAGTGCTAGTGCTGCGGGCAGGGTATTTGCTTTCTTT.

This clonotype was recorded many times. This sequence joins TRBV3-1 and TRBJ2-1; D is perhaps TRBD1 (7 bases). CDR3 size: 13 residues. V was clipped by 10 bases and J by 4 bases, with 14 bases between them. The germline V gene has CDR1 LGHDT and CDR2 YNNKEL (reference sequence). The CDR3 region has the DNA TGTGCCACAGGGGGTAGCGGATACAATGAGCAGTTCTTC. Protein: CATGGSGYNEQFF.

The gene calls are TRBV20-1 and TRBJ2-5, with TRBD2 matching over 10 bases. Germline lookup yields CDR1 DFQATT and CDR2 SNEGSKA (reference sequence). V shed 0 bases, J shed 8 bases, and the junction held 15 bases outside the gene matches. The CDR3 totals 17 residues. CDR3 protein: CSARDQASGGRLGTQYF. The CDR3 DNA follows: TGCAGTGCTAGAGATCAGGCTAGCGGGGGACGGCTAGGAACCCAGTACTTC.

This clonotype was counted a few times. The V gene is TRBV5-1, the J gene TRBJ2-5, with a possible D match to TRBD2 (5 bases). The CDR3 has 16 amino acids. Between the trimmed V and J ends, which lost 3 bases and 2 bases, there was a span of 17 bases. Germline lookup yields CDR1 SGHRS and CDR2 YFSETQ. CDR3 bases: TGCGCCAGCAGCTCCTTAGCGCGGAATCCTCAAGAGACCCAGTACTTC. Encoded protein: CASSSLARNPQETQYF.

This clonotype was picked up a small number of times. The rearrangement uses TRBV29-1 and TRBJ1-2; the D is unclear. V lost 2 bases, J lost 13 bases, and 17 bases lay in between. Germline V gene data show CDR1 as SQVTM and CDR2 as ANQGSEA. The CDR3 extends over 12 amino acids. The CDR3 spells CSVEIGPARCTF. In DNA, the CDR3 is TGCAGCGTTGAAATCGGGCCAGCCCGCTGCACCTTC. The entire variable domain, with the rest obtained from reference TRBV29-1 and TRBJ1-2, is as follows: SAVISQKPSRDICQRGTSLTIQCQVDSQVTMMFWYRQQPGQSLTLIATANQGSEATYESGFVIDKFPISRPNLTFSTLTVSNMSPEDSSIYLCSVEIGPARCTFGSGTRLTVV.

CDR3 region: CASSIYGRETQYF. The DNA of the CDR3 is TGTGCCAGTAGTATCTATGGCAGAGAGACCCAGTACTTC. J is TRBJ2-5 and V is TRBV19, with unresolved D. CDR1 and CDR2 from the germline V gene are LNHDA and SQIVND (reference sequence). Trimming stripped 3 bases from V and 4 bases from J, with 9 bases between. The CDR3 has 13 residues. The complete variable domain, with remaining parts taken from reference TRBV19 and TRBJ2-5, reads DGGITQSPKYLFRKEGQNVTLSCEQNLNHDAMYWYRQDPGQGLRLIYYSQIVNDFQKGDIAEGYSVSREKKESFPLTVTSAQKNPTAFYLCASSIYGRETQYFGPGTRLLVL.

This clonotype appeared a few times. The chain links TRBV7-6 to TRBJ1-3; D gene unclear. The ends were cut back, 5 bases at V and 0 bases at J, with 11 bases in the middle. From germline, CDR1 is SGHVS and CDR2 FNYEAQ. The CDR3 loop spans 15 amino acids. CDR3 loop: CASSQQPTSGNTIYF. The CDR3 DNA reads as TGTGCCAGCAGCCAACAGCCTACCTCTGGAAACACCATATATTTT.

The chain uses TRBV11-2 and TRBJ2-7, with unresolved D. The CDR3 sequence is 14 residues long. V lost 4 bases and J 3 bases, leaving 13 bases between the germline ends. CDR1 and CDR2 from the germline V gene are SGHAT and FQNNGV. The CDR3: CASSSTVPLYEQYF. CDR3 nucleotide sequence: TGTGCCAGCAGCTCGACCGTCCCCCTCTACGAGCAGTACTTC. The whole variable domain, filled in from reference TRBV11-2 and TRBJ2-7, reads EAGVAQSPRYKIIEKRQSVAFWCNPISGHATLYWYQQILGQGPKLLIQFQNNGVVDDSQLPKDRFSAERLKGVDSTLKIQPAKLEDSAVYLCASSSTVPLYEQYFGPGTRLTVT.

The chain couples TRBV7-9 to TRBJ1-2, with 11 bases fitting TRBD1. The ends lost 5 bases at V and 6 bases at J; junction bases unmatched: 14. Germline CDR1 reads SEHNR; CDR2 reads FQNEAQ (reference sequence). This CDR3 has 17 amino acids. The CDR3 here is CASSPLPRDRGEHGYTF. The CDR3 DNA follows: TGTGCCAGCAGCCCCCTGCCCCGGGACAGGGGGGAACATGGCTACACCTTC.

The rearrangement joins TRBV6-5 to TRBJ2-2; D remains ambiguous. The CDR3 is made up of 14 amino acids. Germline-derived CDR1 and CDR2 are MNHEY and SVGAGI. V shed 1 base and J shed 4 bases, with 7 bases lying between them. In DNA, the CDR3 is TGTGCCAGCAGTTACTACAGTCCCACCGGGGAGCTGTTTTTT. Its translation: CASSYYSPTGELFF.

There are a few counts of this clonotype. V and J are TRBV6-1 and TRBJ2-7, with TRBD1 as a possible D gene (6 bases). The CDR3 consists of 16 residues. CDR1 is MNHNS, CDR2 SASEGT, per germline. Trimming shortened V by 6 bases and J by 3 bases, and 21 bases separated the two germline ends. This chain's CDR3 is CASRSTLGGVHYEQYF. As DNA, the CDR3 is TGTGCCAGCAGAAGCACCCTTGGGGGCGTACACTACGAGCAGTACTTC.

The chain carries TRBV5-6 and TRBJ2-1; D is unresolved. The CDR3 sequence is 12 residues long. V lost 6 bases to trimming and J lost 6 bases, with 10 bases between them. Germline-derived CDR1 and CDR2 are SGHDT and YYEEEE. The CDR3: CASTWSSNEQFF. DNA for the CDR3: TGTGCCAGCACCTGGTCTAGCAATGAGCAGTTCTTC.

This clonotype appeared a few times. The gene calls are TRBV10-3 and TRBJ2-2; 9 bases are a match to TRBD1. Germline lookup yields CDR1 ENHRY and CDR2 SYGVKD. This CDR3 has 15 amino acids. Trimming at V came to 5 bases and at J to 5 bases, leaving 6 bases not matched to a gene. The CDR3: CAISIGQGRTGELFF. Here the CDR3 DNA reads TGTGCCATCAGTATTGGACAGGGGAGAACCGGGGAGCTGTTTTTT.

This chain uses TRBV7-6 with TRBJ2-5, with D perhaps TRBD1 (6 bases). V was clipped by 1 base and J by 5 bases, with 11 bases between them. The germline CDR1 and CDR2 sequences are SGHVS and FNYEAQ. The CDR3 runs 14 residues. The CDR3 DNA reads TGTGCCAGCAGCTTAGTTGCAGGGGCTGAGACCCAGTACTTC. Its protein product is CASSLVAGAETQYF.

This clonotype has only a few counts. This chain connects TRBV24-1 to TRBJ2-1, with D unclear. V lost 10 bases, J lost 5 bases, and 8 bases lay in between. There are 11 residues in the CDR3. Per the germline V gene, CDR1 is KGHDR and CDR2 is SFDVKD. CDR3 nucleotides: TGTGCCACGCAGACAAACAATGAGCAGTTCTTC. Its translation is CATQTNNEQFF.

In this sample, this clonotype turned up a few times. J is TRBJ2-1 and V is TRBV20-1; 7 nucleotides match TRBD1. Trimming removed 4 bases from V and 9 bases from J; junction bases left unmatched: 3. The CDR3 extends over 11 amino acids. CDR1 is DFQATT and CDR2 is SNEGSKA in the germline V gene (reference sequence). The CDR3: CSATRGTEQFF. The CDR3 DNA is TGCAGTGCTACCAGGGGGACTGAGCAGTTCTTC.

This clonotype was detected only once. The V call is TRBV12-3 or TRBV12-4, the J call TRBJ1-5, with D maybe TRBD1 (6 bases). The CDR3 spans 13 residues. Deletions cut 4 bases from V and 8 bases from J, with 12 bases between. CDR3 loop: CASSYREREPQHF. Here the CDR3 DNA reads TGTGCCAGCAGTTACAGGGAGAGAGAGCCCCAGCATTTT.

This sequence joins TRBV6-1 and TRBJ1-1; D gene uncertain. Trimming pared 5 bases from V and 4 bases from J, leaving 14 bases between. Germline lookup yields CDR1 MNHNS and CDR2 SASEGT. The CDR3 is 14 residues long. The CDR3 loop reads CASSPIPQSTEAFF. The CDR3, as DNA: TGTGCCAGCAGTCCCATACCCCAGTCCACTGAAGCTTTCTTT.

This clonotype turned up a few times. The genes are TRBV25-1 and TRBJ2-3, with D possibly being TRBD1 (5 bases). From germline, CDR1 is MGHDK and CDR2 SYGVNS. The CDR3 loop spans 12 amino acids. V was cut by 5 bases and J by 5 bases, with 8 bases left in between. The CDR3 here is CASSTQGDTQYF. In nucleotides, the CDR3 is TGTGCCAGCAGTACGCAGGGAGATACGCAGTATTTT.